Given below is one TCR beta chain in context. Its antigen is not identified. The data belong to a study of radiotherapy plus CTLA-4 blockade in lung cancer. Study overall: Objective responses emerged in 15% to 20% of patients, and roughly 32% attained disease control.

With 3 bases clipped from V and 9 bases from J, the junction kept 20 bases outside the gene matches. The CDR3 runs 19 residues. In germline, CDR1 is SGHRS, CDR2 YFSETQ. Notes on the study in general: Clones of tumor-derived TCRs expanded in blood after radiotherapy plus ipilimumab. Response, reportedly, was best predicted by interferon-beta along with early blood T cell clone dynamics.

Method: immunoSEQ multiplex PCR; TCRdb's copy keeps in-frame clones and lacks some. The sample carries more than 60,000 clones, around 76% recorded once. The V call is TRBV5-1, the J call TRBJ2-1; 11 bases line up with TRBD2. The clonotype was recovered from a human donor with non-small cell lung cancer who had a complete response to radiotherapy plus ipilimumab. This sample comprised peripheral blood, obtained from a patient treated with radiotherapy plus ipilimumab. CDR3 protein: CASSSRLAGPPGSLGEQFF. The CDR3 coding sequence is TGCGCCAGCAGCTCGCGACTAGCGGGGCCCCCGGGTAGTTTGGGTGAGCAGTTCTTC.